This T cell receptor (beta chain) was captured in a study of blood T cell repertoires in COVID-19. Profiled with immunoSEQ multiplex PCR; TCRdb holds only in-frame clones, not every one. The data hold fewer than 350,000 clones, with 65% to 90% observed a single time. This clone was counted a single time. A read error may account for a junction end that differs from germline. The sequenced material came from peripheral blood. This clonotype was obtained from a human donor in a cohort sampled during active COVID-19.

The CDR3 is CASREVSGTGDDTQYF. The DNA for the CDR3 is TGTGCCAGCCGTGAGGTTTCCGGGACAGGGGACGATACGCAGTATTTT. V and J are TRBV2 and TRBJ2-3, with 10 nucleotides matching TRBD1. CDR1 is SNHLY, CDR2 FYNNEI, per germline. The CDR3 length is 16 residues.